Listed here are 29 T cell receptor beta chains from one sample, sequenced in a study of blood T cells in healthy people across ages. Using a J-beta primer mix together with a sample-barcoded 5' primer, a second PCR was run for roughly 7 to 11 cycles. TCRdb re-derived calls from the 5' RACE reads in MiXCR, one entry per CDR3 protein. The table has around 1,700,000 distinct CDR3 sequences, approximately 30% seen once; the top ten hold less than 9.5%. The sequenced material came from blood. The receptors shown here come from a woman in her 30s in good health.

The CDR3 reads CASGIAGGQETQYF. CDR3 in DNA: TGTGCCAGCGGGATAGCAGGGGGACAAGAGACCCAGTACTTC. The chain joins TRBV7-2 to TRBJ2-4; TRBD1 agrees at 7 bases. The J call is in doubt because the DNA end fits TRBJ2-5 better. The CDR3 is 14 amino acids. CDR1 and CDR2 from the germline V gene are SGHTA and FQGNSA.

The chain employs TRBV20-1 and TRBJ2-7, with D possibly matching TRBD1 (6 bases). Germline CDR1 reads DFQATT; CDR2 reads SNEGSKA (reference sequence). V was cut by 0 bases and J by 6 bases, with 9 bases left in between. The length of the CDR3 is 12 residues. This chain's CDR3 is CSAREQGPEQYF. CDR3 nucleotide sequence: TGCAGTGCTAGAGAACAGGGCCCCGAGCAGTACTTC.

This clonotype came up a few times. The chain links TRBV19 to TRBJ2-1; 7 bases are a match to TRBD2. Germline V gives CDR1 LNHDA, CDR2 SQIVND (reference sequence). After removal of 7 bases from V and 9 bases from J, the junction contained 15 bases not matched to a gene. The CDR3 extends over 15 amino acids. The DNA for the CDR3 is TGTGCCAGTATAGTCGGGGGAGGGCGGTCTGGTGAGCAGTTCTTC. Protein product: CASIVGGGRSGEQFF.

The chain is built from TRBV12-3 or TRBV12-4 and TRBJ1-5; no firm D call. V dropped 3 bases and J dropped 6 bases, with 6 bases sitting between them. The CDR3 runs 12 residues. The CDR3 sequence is CASSLRTQPQHF. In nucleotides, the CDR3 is TGTGCCAGCAGTTTGAGGACTCAGCCCCAGCATTTT.

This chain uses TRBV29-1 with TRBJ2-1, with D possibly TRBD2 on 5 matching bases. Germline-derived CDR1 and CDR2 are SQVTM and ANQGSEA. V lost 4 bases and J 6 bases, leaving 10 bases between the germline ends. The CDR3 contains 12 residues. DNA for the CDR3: TGCAGCGTTGTAGGAGGAGTCAATGAGCAGTTCTTC. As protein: CSVVGGVNEQFF.

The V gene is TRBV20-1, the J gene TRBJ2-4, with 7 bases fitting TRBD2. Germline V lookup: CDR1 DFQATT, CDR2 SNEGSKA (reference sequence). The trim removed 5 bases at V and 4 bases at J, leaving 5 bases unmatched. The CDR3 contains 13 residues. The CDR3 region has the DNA TGCAGTGCTGCCGACGGGGGGAAAAACATTCAGTACTTC. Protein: CSAADGGKNIQYF.

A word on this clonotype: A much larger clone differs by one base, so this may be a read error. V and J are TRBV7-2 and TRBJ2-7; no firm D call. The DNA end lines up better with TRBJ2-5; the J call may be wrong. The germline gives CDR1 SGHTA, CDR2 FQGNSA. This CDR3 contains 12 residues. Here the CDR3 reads CASSSFVGTQYF. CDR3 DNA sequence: TGTGCCAGCAGCTCCTTCGTGGGGACCCAGTACTTC.

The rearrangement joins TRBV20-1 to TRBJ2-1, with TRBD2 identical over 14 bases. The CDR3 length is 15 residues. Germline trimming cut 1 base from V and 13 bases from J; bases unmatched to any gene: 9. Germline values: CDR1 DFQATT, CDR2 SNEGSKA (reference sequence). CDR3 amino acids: CSARGGTSGSGEQFF. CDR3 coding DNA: TGCAGTGCTAGAGGTGGGACTAGCGGGAGTGGCGAACAGTTCTTC.

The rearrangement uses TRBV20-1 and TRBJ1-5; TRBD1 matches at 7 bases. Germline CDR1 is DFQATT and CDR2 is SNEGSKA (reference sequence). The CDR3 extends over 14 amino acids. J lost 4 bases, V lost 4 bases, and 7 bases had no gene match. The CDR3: CSAKVQGGNQPQHF. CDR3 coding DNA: TGCAGTGCTAAGGTGCAGGGGGGGAATCAGCCCCAGCATTTT.

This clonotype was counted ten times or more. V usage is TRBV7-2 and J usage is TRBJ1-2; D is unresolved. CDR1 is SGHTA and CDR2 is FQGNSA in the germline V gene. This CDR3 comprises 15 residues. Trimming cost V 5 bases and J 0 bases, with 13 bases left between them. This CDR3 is CASSPLYLANYGYTF. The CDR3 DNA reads TGTGCCAGCAGCCCTTTATACTTAGCTAACTATGGCTACACCTTC.

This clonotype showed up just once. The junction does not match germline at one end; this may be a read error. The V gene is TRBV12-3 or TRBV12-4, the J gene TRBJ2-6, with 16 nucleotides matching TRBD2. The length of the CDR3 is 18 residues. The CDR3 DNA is TGTGCCAGCAGTTTCTCGGGACTAGCGGGGGGGACGACGGAGGCCCAGGACTTC. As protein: CASSFSGLAGGTTEAQDF.

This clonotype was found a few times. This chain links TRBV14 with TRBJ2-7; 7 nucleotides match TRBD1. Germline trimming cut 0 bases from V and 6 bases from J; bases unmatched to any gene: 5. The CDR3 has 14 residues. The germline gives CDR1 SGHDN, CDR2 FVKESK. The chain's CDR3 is CASSQDATGREQYF. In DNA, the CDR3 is TGTGCCAGCAGCCAAGACGCGACAGGGCGCGAGCAGTACTTC.

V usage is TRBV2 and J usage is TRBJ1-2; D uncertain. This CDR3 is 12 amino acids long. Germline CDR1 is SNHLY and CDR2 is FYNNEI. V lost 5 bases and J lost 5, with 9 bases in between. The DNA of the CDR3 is TGTGCCAGCAGTTACGACGGATATGGCTACACCTTC. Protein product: CASSYDGYGYTF.

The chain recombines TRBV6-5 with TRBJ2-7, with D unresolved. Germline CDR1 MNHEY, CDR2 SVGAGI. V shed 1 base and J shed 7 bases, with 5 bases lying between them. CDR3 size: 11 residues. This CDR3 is CASSYLREQYF. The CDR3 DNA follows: TGTGCCAGCAGTTACTTACGGGAGCAGTACTTC.

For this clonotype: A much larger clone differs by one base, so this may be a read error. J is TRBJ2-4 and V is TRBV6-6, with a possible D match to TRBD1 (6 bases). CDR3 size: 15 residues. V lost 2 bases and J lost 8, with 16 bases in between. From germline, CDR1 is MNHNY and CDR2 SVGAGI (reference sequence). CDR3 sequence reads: CASSYGAEQGDIQYF. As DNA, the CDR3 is TGTGCCAGCAGTTACGGTGCAGAACAGGGTGACATTCAGTACTTC.

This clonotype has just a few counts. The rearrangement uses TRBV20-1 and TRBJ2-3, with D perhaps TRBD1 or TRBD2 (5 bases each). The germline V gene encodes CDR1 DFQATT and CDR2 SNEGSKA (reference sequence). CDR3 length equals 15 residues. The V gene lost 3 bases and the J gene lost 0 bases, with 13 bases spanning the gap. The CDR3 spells CSASGADTSTDTQYF. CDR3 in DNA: TGCAGTGCTAGCGGAGCGGACACTAGCACAGATACGCAGTATTTT.

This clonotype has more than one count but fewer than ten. CDR3 DNA: TGTGCCAGCAGCGTAGTCGCAGAAGGGAGAGAGACCCAGTACTTC. It translates to CASSVVAEGRETQYF. The V gene is TRBV9, the J gene TRBJ2-5, with a weak D call TRBD2 (5 bases). This CDR3 is built from 15 residues. Germline V CDR1 and CDR2: SGDLS, YYNGEE. Between the trimmed V and J ends, which lost 0 bases and 4 bases, there was a span of 13 bases.

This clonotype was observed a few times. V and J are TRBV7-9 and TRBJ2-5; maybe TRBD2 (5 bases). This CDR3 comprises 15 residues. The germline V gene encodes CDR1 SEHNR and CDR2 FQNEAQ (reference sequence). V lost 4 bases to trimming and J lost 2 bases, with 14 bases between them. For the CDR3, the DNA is TGTGCCAGCAGCTCCACTGGCGGGCCACAAGAGACCCAGTACTTC. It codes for CASSSTGGPQETQYF.

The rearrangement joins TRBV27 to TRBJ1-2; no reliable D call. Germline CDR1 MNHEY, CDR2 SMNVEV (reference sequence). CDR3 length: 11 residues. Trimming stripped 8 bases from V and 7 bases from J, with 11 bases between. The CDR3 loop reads CASSSGRGYTF. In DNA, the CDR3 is TGTGCCAGCTCAAGCGGACGTGGCTACACCTTC.

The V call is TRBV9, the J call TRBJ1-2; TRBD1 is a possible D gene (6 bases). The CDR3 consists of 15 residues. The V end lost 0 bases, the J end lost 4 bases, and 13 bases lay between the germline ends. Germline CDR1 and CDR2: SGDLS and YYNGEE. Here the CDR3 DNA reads TGTGCCAGCAGCGTAGATCGGGGGGCGAGCTATGGCTACACCTTC. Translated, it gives CASSVDRGASYGYTF. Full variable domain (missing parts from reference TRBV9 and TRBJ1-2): DSGVTQTPKHLITATGQRVTLRCSPRSGDLSVYWYQQSLDQGLQFLIQYYNGEERAKGNILERFSAQQFPDLHSELNLSSLELGDSALYFCASSVDRGASYGYTFGSGTRLTVV.

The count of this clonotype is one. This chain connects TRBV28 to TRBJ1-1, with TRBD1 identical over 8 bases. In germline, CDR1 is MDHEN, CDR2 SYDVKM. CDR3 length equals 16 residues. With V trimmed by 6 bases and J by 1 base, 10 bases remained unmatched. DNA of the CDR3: TGTGCCAGCAGCCTTCCCGCCGGGACAGGGAACACTGAAGCTTTCTTT. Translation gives CASSLPAGTGNTEAFF.

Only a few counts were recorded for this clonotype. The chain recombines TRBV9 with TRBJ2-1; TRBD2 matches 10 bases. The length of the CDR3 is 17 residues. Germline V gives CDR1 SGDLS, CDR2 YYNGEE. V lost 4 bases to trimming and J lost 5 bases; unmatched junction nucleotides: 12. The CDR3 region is CASSSKPSGGDDNEQFF. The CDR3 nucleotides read TGTGCCAGCAGCTCAAAACCGAGCGGGGGGGACGACAATGAGCAGTTCTTC.

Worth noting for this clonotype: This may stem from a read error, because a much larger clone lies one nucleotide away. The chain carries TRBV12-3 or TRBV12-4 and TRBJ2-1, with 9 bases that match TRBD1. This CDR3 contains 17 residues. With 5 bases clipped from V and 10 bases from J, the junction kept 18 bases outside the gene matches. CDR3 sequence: CASSPGQGPPSSYEQFF. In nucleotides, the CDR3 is TGTGCCAGCAGTCCGGGACAGGGACCCCCTAGCTCCTACGAGCAGTTCTTC.

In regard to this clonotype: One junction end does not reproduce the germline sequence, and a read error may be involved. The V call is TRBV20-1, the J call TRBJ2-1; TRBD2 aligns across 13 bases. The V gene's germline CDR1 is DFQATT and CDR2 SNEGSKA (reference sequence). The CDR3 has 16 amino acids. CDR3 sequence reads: CSAPGLAGSSYNGQFF. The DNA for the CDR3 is TGCAGTGCTCCGGGACTAGCGGGGAGCTCCTACAATGGGCAGTTCTTC.

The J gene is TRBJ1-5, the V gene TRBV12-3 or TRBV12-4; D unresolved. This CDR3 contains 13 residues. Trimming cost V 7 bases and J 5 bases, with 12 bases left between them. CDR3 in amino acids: CASTSGRYQPQHF. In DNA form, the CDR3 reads TGTGCCAGCACTTCCGGGCGCTATCAGCCCCAGCATTTT.

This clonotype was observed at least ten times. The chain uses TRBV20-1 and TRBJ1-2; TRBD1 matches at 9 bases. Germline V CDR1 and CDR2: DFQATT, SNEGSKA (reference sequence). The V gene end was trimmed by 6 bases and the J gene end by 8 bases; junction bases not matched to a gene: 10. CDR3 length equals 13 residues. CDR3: CSASPRDRAGYTF. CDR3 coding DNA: TGCAGTGCGTCCCCTCGGGACAGGGCCGGCTACACCTTC.

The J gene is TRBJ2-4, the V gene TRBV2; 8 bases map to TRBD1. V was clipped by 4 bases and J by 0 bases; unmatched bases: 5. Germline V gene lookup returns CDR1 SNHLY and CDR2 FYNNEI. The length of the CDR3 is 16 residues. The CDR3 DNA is TGTGCCAGCAGTGGGGGACAGGAAATAGCCAAAAACATTCAGTACTTC. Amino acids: CASSGGQEIAKNIQYF. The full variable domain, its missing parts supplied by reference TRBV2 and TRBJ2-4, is EPEVTQTPSHQVTQMGQEVILRCVPISNHLYFYWYRQILGQKVEFLVSFYNNEISEKSEIFDDQFSVERPDGSNFTLKIRSTKLEDSAMYFCASSGGQEIAKNIQYFGAGTRLSVL.

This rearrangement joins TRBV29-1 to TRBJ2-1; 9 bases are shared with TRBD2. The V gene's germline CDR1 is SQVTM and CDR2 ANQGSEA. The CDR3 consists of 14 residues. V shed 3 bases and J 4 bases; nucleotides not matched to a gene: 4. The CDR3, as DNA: TGCAGCGTTGAGAGCGGGAGGTTGTACAATGAGCAGTTCTTC. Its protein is CSVESGRLYNEQFF.

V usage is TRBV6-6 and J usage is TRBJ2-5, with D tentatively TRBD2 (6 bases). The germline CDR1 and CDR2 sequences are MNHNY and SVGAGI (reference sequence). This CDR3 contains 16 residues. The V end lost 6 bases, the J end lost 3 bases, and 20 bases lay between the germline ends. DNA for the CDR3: TGTGCCAGCAGCTCATCCCACCGGGACTCGGAAGAGACCCAGTACTTC. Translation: CASSSSHRDSEETQYF.